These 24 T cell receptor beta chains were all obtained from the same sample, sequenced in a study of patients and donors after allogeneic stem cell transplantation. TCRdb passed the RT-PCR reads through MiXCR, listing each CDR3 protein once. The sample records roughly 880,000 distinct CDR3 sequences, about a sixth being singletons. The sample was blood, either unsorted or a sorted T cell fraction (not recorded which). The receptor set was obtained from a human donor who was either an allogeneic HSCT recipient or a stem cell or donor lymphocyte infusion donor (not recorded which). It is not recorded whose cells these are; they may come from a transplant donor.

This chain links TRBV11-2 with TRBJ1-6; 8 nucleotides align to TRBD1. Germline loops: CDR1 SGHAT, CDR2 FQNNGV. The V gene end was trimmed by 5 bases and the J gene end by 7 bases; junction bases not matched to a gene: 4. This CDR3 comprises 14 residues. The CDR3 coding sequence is TGTGCCAGCAGCATGACAGGGGCCAATTCACCCCTCCACTTT. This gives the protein CASSMTGANSPLHF.

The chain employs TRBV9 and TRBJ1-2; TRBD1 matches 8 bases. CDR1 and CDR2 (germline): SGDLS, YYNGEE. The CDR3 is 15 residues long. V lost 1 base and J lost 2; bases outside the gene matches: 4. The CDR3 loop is CASSVIAGGNYGYTF. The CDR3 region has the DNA TGTGCCAGCAGCGTAATCGCAGGGGGCAACTATGGCTACACCTTC.

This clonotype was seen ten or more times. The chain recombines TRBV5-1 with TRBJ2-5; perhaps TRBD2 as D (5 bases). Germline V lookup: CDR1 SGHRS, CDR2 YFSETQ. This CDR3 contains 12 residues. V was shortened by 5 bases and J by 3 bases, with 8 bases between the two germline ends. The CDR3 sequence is CASRRTEETQYF. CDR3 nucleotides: TGCGCCAGCAGAAGGACTGAAGAGACCCAGTACTTC.

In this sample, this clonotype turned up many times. This CDR3 is CSASGSSYEQYF. In DNA, the CDR3 is TGCAGTGCTAGCGGGAGCTCCTACGAGCAGTACTTC. The gene calls are TRBV20-1 and TRBJ2-7; the D gene is possibly TRBD2 (6 bases). The CDR3 has 12 amino acids. Germline-derived CDR1 and CDR2 are DFQATT and SNEGSKA (reference sequence). V lost 3 bases to trimming and J lost 0 bases, with 6 bases between them.

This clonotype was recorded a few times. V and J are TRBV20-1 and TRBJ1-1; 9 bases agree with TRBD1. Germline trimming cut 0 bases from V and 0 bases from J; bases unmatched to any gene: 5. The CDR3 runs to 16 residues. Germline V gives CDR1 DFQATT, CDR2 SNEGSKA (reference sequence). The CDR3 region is CSAREGTGQMNTEAFF. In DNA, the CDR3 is TGCAGTGCTAGAGAAGGGACAGGGCAAATGAACACTGAAGCTTTCTTT.

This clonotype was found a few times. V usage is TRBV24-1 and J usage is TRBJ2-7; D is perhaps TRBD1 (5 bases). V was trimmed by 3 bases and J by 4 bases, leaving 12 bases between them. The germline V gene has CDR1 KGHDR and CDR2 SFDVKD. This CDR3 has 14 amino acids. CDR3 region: CATSDVTVGYEQYF. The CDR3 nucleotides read TGTGCCACCAGTGATGTGACAGTAGGATACGAGCAGTACTTC.

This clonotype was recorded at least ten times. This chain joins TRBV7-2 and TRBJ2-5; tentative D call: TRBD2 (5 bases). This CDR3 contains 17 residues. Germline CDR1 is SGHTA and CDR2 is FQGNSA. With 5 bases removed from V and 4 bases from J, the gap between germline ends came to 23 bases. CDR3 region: CASSPFPRGTRGETQYF. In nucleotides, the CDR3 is TGTGCCAGCAGCCCATTCCCCCGAGGTACCCGGGGAGAGACCCAGTACTTC. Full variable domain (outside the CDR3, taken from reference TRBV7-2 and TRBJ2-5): GAGVSQSPSNKVTEKGKDVELRCDPISGHTALYWYRQSLGQGLEFLIYFQGNSAPDKSGLPSDRFSAERTGGSVSTLTIQRTQQEDSAVYLCASSPFPRGTRGETQYFGPGTRLLVL.

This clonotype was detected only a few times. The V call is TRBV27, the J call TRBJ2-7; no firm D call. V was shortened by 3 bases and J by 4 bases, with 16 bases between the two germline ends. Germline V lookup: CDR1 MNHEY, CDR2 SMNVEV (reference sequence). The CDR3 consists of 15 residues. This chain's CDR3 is CASSFTPDLRYEQYF. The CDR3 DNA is TGTGCCAGCAGTTTCACGCCCGATCTTCGGTACGAGCAGTACTTC.

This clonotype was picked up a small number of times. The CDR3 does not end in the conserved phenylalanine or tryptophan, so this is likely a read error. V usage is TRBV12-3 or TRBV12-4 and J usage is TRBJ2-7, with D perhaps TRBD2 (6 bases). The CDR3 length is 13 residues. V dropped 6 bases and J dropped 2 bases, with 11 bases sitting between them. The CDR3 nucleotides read TGTGCCAGCAGGGGCGGGAAGGCCTACGAGCAGTACCTC. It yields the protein CASRGGKAYEQYL.

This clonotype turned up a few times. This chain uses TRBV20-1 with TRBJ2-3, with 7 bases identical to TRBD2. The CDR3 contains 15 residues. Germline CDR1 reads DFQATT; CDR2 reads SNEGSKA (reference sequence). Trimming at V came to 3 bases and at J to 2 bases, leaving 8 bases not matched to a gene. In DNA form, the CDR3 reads TGCAGTGCTAGCCTCAACGGGGACTACACAGATACGCAGTATTTT. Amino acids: CSASLNGDYTDTQYF.

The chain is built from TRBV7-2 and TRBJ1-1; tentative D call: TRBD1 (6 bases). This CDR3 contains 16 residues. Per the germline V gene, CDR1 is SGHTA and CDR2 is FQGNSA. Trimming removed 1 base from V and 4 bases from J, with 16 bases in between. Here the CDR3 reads CASSLVGGGRGTEAFF. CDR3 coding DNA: TGTGCCAGCAGCTTAGTGGGCGGGGGCAGGGGCACTGAAGCTTTCTTT. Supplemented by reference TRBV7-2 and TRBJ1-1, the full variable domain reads GAGVSQSPSNKVTEKGKDVELRCDPISGHTALYWYRQSLGQGLEFLIYFQGNSAPDKSGLPSDRFSAERTGGSVSTLTIQRTQQEDSAVYLCASSLVGGGRGTEAFFGQGTRLTVV.

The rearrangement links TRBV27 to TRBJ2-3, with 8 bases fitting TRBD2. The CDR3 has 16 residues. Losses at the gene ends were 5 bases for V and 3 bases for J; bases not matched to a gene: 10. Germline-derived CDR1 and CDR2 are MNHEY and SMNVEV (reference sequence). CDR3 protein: CASSRLSGRGTDTQYF. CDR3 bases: TGTGCCAGCAGTCGCCTCTCCGGGAGGGGAACAGATACGCAGTATTTT.

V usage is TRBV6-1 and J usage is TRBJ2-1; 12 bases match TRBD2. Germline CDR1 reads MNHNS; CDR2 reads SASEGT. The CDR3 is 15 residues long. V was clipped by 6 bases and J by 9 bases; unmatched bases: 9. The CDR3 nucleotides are TGTGCCAGCAGAGGCCTAGCGGGAGGGCCAGGTGAGCAGTTCTTC. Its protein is CASRGLAGGPGEQFF.

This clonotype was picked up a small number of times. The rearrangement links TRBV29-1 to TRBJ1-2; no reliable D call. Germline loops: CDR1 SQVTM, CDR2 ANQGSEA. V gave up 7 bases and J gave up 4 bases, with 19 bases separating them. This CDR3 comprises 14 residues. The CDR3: CSALPEASSYGYTF. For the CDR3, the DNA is TGCAGCGCCCTACCTGAGGCCTCGTCCTATGGCTACACCTTC.

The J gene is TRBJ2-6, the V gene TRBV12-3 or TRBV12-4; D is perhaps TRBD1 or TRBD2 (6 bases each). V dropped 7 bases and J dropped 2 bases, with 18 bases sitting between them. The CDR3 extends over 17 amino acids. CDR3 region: CASNGGWGAAGANVLTF. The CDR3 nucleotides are TGTGCCAGCAATGGGGGGTGGGGGGCCGCTGGGGCCAACGTCCTGACTTTC.

The CDR3 DNA reads TGTGCCAGCAGTGAAGTTGGAGACGAGCAGTACTTC. It is translated as CASSEVGDEQYF. The V and J genes are TRBV6-1 and TRBJ2-7; D is undetermined. Trimming removed 1 base at V and 5 bases at J, with 6 bases between. The CDR3 contains 12 residues. Germline V gene lookup returns CDR1 MNHNS and CDR2 SASEGT.

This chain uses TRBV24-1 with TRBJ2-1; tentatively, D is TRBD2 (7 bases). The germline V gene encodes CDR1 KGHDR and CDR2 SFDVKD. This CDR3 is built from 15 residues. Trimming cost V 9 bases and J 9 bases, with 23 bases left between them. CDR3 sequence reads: CATVGTTGGSSEQFF. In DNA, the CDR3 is TGTGCCACCGTTGGGACTACCGGGGGCAGCAGTGAGCAGTTCTTC.

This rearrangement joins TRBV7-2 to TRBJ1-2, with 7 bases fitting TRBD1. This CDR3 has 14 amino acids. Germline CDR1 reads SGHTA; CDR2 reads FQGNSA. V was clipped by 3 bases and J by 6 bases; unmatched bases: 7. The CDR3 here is CASSFRQGVHGYTF. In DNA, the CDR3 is TGTGCCAGCAGCTTTCGCCAGGGGGTTCATGGCTACACCTTC.

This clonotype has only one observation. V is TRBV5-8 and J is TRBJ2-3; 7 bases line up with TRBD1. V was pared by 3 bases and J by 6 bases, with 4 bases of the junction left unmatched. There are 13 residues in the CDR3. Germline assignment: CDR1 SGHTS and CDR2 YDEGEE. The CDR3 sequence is CASSYRGHDTQYF. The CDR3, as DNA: TGTGCCAGCAGCTATAGGGGGCACGATACGCAGTATTTT.

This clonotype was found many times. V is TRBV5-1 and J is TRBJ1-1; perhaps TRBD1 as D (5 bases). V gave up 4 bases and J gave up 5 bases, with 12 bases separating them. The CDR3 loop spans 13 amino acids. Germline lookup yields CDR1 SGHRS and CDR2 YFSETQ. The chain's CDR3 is CASSEQKGTEAFF. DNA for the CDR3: TGCGCCAGCAGCGAGCAAAAGGGGACTGAAGCTTTCTTT.

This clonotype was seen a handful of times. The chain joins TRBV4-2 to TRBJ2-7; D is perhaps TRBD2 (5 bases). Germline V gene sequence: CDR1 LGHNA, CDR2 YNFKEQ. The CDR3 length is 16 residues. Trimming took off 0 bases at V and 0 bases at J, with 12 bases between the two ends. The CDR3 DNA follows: TGTGCCAGCAGCCAAGAGGATAGCGCGAGCTCCTACGAGCAGTACTTC. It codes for CASSQEDSASSYEQYF.

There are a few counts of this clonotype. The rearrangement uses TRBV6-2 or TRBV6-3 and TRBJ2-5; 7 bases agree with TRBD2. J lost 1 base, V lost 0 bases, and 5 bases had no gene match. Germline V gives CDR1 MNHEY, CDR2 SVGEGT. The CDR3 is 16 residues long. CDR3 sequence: CASSYSAGESQETQYF. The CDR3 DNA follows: TGTGCCAGCAGTTACTCCGCGGGGGAATCCCAAGAGACCCAGTACTTC.

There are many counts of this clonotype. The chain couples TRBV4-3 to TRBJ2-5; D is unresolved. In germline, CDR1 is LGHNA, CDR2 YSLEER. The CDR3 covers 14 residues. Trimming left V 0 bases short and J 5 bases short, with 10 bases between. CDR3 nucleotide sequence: TGCGCCAGCAGCCAAGATGTGGGTAGTGAGACCCAGTACTTC. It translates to CASSQDVGSETQYF.

The CDR3 protein is CASSAGQGKETQYF. The DNA of the CDR3 is TGTGCCAGCAGTGCGGGACAGGGAAAAGAGACCCAGTACTTC. The gene calls are TRBV2 and TRBJ2-5; 9 nucleotides agree with TRBD1. The CDR3 is made up of 14 amino acids. Per the germline V gene, CDR1 is SNHLY and CDR2 is FYNNEI. The junction had 3 bases not matched to a gene; V was cut back by 4 bases and J by 3 bases.